This passage covers 27 T cell receptor beta chains from one sample sequenced in a study of T cell responses to AZD1222 COVID-19 vaccine. Clones were sequenced by immunoSEQ multiplex PCR, and TCRdb holds only the in-frame ones, with some missing. The data hold tens of thousands of clones, with 70% to 90% observed a single time. This specimen consisted of peripheral blood, obtained 28 days after the second AZD1222 dose. The source is an adult who received the AZD1222 COVID-19 vaccine.

This chain links TRBV18 with TRBJ1-1, with D perhaps matching TRBD1 (5 bases). V dropped 0 bases and J dropped 8 bases, with 16 bases sitting between them. The CDR3 extends over 15 amino acids. CDR1 is KGHSH, CDR2 LQKENI, per germline. The CDR3 DNA reads as TGTGCCAGCTCACCACCGGCGCCGGGGCAGACGGAAGCTTTCTTT. This encodes CASSPPAPGQTEAFF.

The CDR3 nucleotides read TGTGCCAGCAGCTTAGGGGCGCTGGCCGATACGCAGTATTTT. This sequence encodes CASSLGALADTQYF. The chain has TRBV11-2 and TRBJ2-3; D unclear. V lost 1 base and J lost 6, with 11 bases in between. CDR1 is SGHAT, CDR2 FQNNGV, per germline. The CDR3 is 14 residues long. Looking up the rest from reference TRBV11-2 and TRBJ2-3 gives the full variable domain: EAGVAQSPRYKIIEKRQSVAFWCNPISGHATLYWYQQILGQGPKLLIQFQNNGVVDDSQLPKDRFSAERLKGVDSTLKIQPAKLEDSAVYLCASSLGALADTQYFGPGTRLTVL.

This clone was seen more than once but under ten times. Written as DNA, the CDR3 is TGTGCCAGTAGAGCCGGACAGGGCGTTCAGCCCCAGCATTTT. It encodes CASRAGQGVQPQHF. The genes are TRBV19 and TRBJ1-5, with TRBD1 identical over 8 bases. Per the germline V gene, CDR1 is LNHDA and CDR2 is SQIVND (reference sequence). The CDR3 totals 14 residues. The V segment lost 6 bases and the J segment 6 bases; nucleotides outside the gene matches: 7.

The chain has TRBV2 and TRBJ1-1; D is unresolved. Germline lookup yields CDR1 SNHLY and CDR2 FYNNEI. V was shortened by 1 base and J by 5 bases, with 20 bases between the two germline ends. This CDR3 is built from 17 residues. CDR3 coding DNA: TGTGCCAGCAGTGAAGGGGGAGCCGCCCCGCCAGATACTGAAGCTTTCTTT. Its protein product is CASSEGGAAPPDTEAFF.

J is TRBJ2-7 and V is TRBV6-6; 11 nucleotides agree with TRBD1. Germline CDR1 MNHNY, CDR2 SVGAGI (reference sequence). Unmatched junction bases numbered 14, after V lost 5 bases and J lost 5 bases. This CDR3 region has 17 residues. The CDR3 nucleotides are TGTGCCAGCAGTCCACCGAAAGGACAGGGGGCGCTGAACGAGCAGTACTTC. The encoded protein is CASSPPKGQGALNEQYF.

The genes are TRBV27 and TRBJ2-3; 8 bases fit TRBD1. From germline, CDR1 is MNHEY and CDR2 SMNVEV (reference sequence). There are 14 residues in the CDR3. Unmatched junction bases numbered 6, after V lost 8 bases and J lost 2 bases. CDR3 nucleotide sequence: TGTGCCAGCCGGACAGGGCTCCACACAGATACGCAGTATTTT. It codes for CASRTGLHTDTQYF.

CDR3 loop: CASSPQGQVTDTQYF. Written as DNA, the CDR3 is TGTGCCAGCTCACCACAGGGGCAGGTCACAGATACGCAGTATTTT. The chain links TRBV18 to TRBJ2-3; possibly TRBD1 for D (5 bases). Trimming removed 1 base from V and 2 bases from J, with 10 bases in between. The CDR3 is 15 residues long. CDR1 and CDR2 (germline): KGHSH, LQKENI.

This clone was observed a few times. The chain has TRBV6-2 or TRBV6-3 and TRBJ2-2; unclear D gene. From germline, CDR1 is MNHEY and CDR2 SVGEGT. CDR3 length equals 11 residues. Trimming removed 6 bases from V and 2 bases from J, with 1 base in between. CDR3 sequence (DNA): TGTGCCAGCAGCAACACCGGGGAGCTGTTTTTT. This gives the protein CASSNTGELFF.

The chain couples TRBV7-9 to TRBJ2-3, with a weak D call TRBD2 (6 bases). The CDR3 totals 17 residues. With 3 bases removed from V and 0 bases from J, the gap between germline ends came to 16 bases. Germline CDR1 and CDR2: SEHNR and FQNEAQ (reference sequence). The CDR3 coding sequence is TGTGCCAGCAGCTTGGGCGGGATAGCCCTGAGCACAGATACGCAGTATTTT. Translating it yields CASSLGGIALSTDTQYF.

The rearrangement joins TRBV6-5 to TRBJ2-7; D remains unclear. Trimming removed 4 bases from V and 3 bases from J, with 10 bases in between. The CDR3 is made up of 13 amino acids. CDR1 and CDR2 from the germline V gene are MNHEY and SVGAGI. The CDR3 DNA reads as TGTGCCAGCAGTTCCTCGGTGGGCTACGAGCAGTACTTC. The encoded protein is CASSSSVGYEQYF.

The chain has TRBV19 and TRBJ1-6; TRBD1 aligns across 7 bases. The trim removed 7 bases at V and 2 bases at J, leaving 8 bases unmatched. Germline loops: CDR1 LNHDA, CDR2 SQIVND (reference sequence). This CDR3 comprises 16 residues. The CDR3, as DNA: TGTGCCAGTACCTCGACAGGGATCACCTATAATTCACCCCTCCACTTT. Its translation: CASTSTGITYNSPLHF.

The V and J genes are TRBV12-3 or TRBV12-4 and TRBJ1-2; D is unclear. Trimming removed 5 bases from V and 5 bases from J, with 9 bases in between. The CDR3 totals 12 residues. Here the CDR3 reads CASSPYSYGYTF. CDR3 sequence (DNA): TGTGCCAGCAGTCCCTACAGTTATGGCTACACCTTC.

The genes are TRBV30 and TRBJ1-5; D remains ambiguous. The V end lost 2 bases, the J end lost 1 base, and 9 bases lay between the germline ends. CDR1 is GTSNPN, CDR2 SVGIG, per germline (reference sequence). The CDR3 is 14 amino acids. CDR3 sequence (DNA): TGTGCCTGGAGTCCTGGACTAAGCAATCAGCCCCAGCATTTT. Its translation is CAWSPGLSNQPQHF. Drawing the rest from reference TRBV30 and TRBJ1-5, the complete variable domain is SQTIHQWPATLVQPVGSPLSLECTVEGTSNPNLYWYRQAAGRGLQLLFYSVGIGQISSEVPQNLSASRPQDRQFILSSKKLLLSDSGFYLCAWSPGLSNQPQHFGDGTRLSIL.

The chain has TRBV3-1 (or the pseudogene TRBV3-2) and TRBJ1-6; 9 positions agree with TRBD1. Trimming took 6 bases from V and 9 from J; bases not matched to a gene: 6. The CDR3 loop spans 14 amino acids. Germline values: CDR1 LGHDT, CDR2 YNNKEL (reference sequence). For the CDR3, the DNA is TGTGCCAGCAGAACCGGGACAGGGCCTTCACCCCTCCACTTT. Protein product: CASRTGTGPSPLHF.

The gene calls are TRBV19 and TRBJ1-1, with 7 nucleotides matching TRBD1. CDR1 is LNHDA, CDR2 SQIVND, per germline (reference sequence). Trimming cost V 3 bases and J 8 bases; bases outside gene matches: 12. The CDR3 sequence is 15 residues long. Written as DNA, the CDR3 is TGTGCCAGTAGTATGGGATACACAGGGGTGGGGGAAGCTTTCTTT. Protein sequence: CASSMGYTGVGEAFF.

This chain joins TRBV6-6 and TRBJ2-1; 9 bases map to TRBD2. The CDR3 is 16 amino acids. Trimming cost V 5 bases and J 9 bases; bases outside gene matches: 14. Germline CDR1 reads MNHNY; CDR2 reads SVGAGI (reference sequence). CDR3 coding DNA: TGTGCCAGCAGTCGATATAGCGGGGGCCTTATAGGTGAGCAGTTCTTC. Protein: CASSRYSGGLIGEQFF.

V is TRBV24-1 and J is TRBJ2-5; D gene uncertain. Germline-derived CDR1 and CDR2 are KGHDR and SFDVKD. Between the trimmed V and J ends, which lost 5 bases and 4 bases, there was a span of 4 bases. The CDR3 sequence is 11 residues long. CDR3 bases: TGTGCCACCAGTGCCGGAGAGACCCAGTACTTC. This sequence encodes CATSAGETQYF.

This clone is labeled medium-sized. The genes are TRBV6-5 and TRBJ2-1, with 9 bases lining up with TRBD2. Per germline, CDR1 MNHEY and CDR2 SVGAGI. This CDR3 has 14 amino acids. After removal of 5 bases from V and 10 bases from J, the junction contained 9 bases not matched to a gene. CDR3 bases: TGTGCCAGCAGTCCTAGCGGGGAGGTGAGGGAGCAGTTCTTC. Residues: CASSPSGEVREQFF.

The CDR3 DNA follows: TGCAGTGCCGCCCTGGGGGGAGGAGCTTTCTTT. Translating it yields CSAALGGGAFF. The gene calls are TRBV20-1 and TRBJ1-1; possibly TRBD1 for D (5 bases). Germline V lookup: CDR1 DFQATT, CDR2 SNEGSKA (reference sequence). The V and J ends lost 6 bases and 10 bases respectively, with 15 bases between them. This CDR3 is built from 11 residues.

V is TRBV30 and J is TRBJ1-6, with D possibly TRBD1 on 5 matching bases. The CDR3 contains 14 residues. CDR1 GTSNPN and CDR2 SVGIG come from the germline V gene (reference sequence). CDR3 DNA sequence: TGTGCTCTGACCGGGGGGGCCTATAATTCACCCCTCCACTTT. Its translation is CALTGGAYNSPLHF. The full variable domain, rest sourced from reference TRBV30 and TRBJ1-6, is SQTIHQWPATLVQPVGSPLSLECTVEGTSNPNLYWYRQAAGRGLQLLFYSVGIGQISSEVPQNLSASRPQDRQFILSSKKLLLSDSGFYLCALTGGAYNSPLHFGNGTRLTVT.

Turning to this clone: Within the sample, other DNA sequences also encode this same CDR3. The chain employs TRBV19 and TRBJ2-1; 12 nucleotides align to TRBD2. The CDR3 has 15 amino acids. V gave up 4 bases and J gave up 6 bases; unmatched junction bases: 4. CDR1 is LNHDA and CDR2 is SQIVND in the germline V gene (reference sequence). The CDR3 sequence is CASSNLAGGRNEQFF. In DNA form, the CDR3 reads TGTGCCAGTAGTAACCTAGCGGGAGGGCGCAATGAGCAGTTCTTC.

This chain links TRBV7-9 with TRBJ2-7; possibly TRBD2 for D (5 bases). The CDR3 has 13 residues. Looked up from germline, CDR1 is SEHNR and CDR2 is FQNEAQ (reference sequence). V lost 3 bases and J lost 4, with 10 bases in between. The CDR3 sequence is CASSFTPGYEQYF. The CDR3, as DNA: TGTGCCAGCAGCTTCACCCCGGGGTACGAGCAGTACTTC.

J is TRBJ1-1 and V is TRBV4-2; D gene uncertain. Trimming stripped 1 base from V and 1 base from J, with 7 bases between. CDR1 is LGHNA, CDR2 YNFKEQ, per germline. The CDR3 is 14 amino acids. The CDR3 nucleotides are TGTGCCAGCAGCCAAGTAAAGGAGAACACTGAAGCTTTCTTT. It codes for CASSQVKENTEAFF.

The gene calls are TRBV5-4 and TRBJ2-1; D gene ambiguous. Germline CDR1 and CDR2: SGHNT and YYREEE (reference sequence). There are 15 residues in the CDR3. V lost 3 bases and J lost 2, with 12 bases in between. The CDR3 DNA reads as TGTGCCAGCAGCTCCGACTCGTTCCCCTACAATGAGCAGTTCTTC. Translation: CASSSDSFPYNEQFF.

V is TRBV18 and J is TRBJ1-2, with D uncertain. V was clipped by 0 bases and J by 6 bases, with 8 bases between them. The CDR3 length is 13 residues. Looked up from germline, CDR1 is KGHSH and CDR2 is LQKENI. The CDR3 DNA sequence: TGTGCCAGCTCACCACCCGCAAGGGATGGCTACACCTTC. Translated, it gives CASSPPARDGYTF.

The rearrangement uses TRBV4-3 and TRBJ1-1, with D tentatively TRBD1 (5 bases). The germline gives CDR1 LGHNA, CDR2 YSLEER. The CDR3 runs 14 residues. Trimming took off 6 bases at V and 1 base at J, with 12 bases between the two ends. The CDR3 DNA reads TGCGCCAGCAGGGCCGGGACGGCGAACACTGAAGCTTTCTTT. Translating gives CASRAGTANTEAFF.

V is TRBV23-1 and J is TRBJ1-2; D is unresolved. TRBV23-1 is flagged as an ORF with uncertain function. Trimming pared 5 bases from V and 8 bases from J, leaving 9 bases between. The CDR3 has 11 amino acids. CDR3 loop: CASSLHCGYTF. The CDR3 nucleotides read TGCGCCAGCAGTTTGCACTGCGGCTACACCTTC.